These T cell receptor beta chains were read from a single sample in a study of beta chain features in type 1 diabetes. Sequencing was performed with immunoSEQ multiplex PCR; in TCRdb, only in-frame clones are kept and a portion is missing. The repertoire holds under 300,000 clones, with approximately 16% as singletons. Sequenced: naive CD4+ T cells from blood. The receptors come from a man aged 25-40 years with type 1 diabetes. Both conserved end residues are part of each CDR3. The order of the fields is CDR3 protein, CDR3 DNA, J gene, V gene, clone size, D gene. A D gene is named only where the DNA matches it firmly. Expanded clones are given a class, and other clones once, few, many or no size at all.

CDR3 protein: CSVSNSVGTQYF; CDR3 DNA: TGCAGCGTTTCCAACAGCGTGGGGACCCAGTACTTC; J gene: TRBJ2-5; V gene: TRBV29-1; clone size: few; D gene: NA
CDR3 protein: CASSLRVQETQYF; CDR3 DNA: TGTGCCAGCAGCCTCCGAGTTCAAGAGACCCAGTACTTC; J gene: TRBJ2-5; V gene: TRBV7-2; clone size: NA; D gene: NA
CDR3 protein: CSVGTSRNEQYF; CDR3 DNA: TGCAGCGTTGGGACTAGCCGTAATGAGCAGTACTTC; J gene: TRBJ2-7; V gene: TRBV29-1; clone size: few; D gene: TRBD2
CDR3 protein: CSVGPSSYEQYF; CDR3 DNA: TGCAGCGTTGGTCCCAGCTCCTACGAGCAGTACTTC; J gene: TRBJ2-7; V gene: TRBV29-1; clone size: few; D gene: NA
CDR3 protein: CSVTLTPGDTQYF; CDR3 DNA: TGCAGCGTTACCCTGACCCCGGGAGATACGCAGTATTTT; J gene: TRBJ2-3; V gene: TRBV29-1; clone size: NA; D gene: NA
CDR3 protein: CASSVGQGISETKNIQYF; CDR3 DNA: TGTGCCAGCAGCGTAGGACAGGGGATTTCTGAGACCAAAAACATTCAGTACTTC; J gene: TRBJ2-4; V gene: TRBV9; clone size: few; D gene: TRBD1
CDR3 protein: CASSLVGQGPGELFF; CDR3 DNA: TGCGCCAGCAGCCTGGTGGGACAGGGGCCCGGGGAGCTGTTTTTT; J gene: TRBJ2-2; V gene: TRBV4-1; clone size: few; D gene: TRBD1
CDR3 protein: CAIEGPSTDTQYF; CDR3 DNA: TGTGCCATCGAGGGTCCTAGCACAGATACGCAGTATTTT; J gene: TRBJ2-3; V gene: TRBV10-3; clone size: few; D gene: NA
CDR3 protein: CASSQVGRTSGYNEQFF; CDR3 DNA: TGCGCCAGCAGCCAAGTCGGGAGGACTAGCGGATACAATGAGCAGTTCTTC; J gene: TRBJ2-1; V gene: TRBV4-3; clone size: NA; D gene: TRBD2
CDR3 protein: CAWSAPGTAGNTIYF; CDR3 DNA: TGTGCCTGGAGTGCTCCCGGGACAGCGGGAAACACCATATATTTT; J gene: TRBJ1-3; V gene: TRBV30; clone size: NA; D gene: TRBD1
CDR3 protein: CASSQGDLGTGELFF; CDR3 DNA: TGTGCCAGCAGCCAAGGAGACCTCGGCACCGGGGAGCTGTTTTTT; J gene: TRBJ2-2; V gene: TRBV7-9; clone size: NA; D gene: NA
CDR3 protein: CASSKLDNEQFF; CDR3 DNA: TGTGCCAGCAGTAAATTAGACAATGAGCAGTTCTTC; J gene: TRBJ2-1; V gene: TRBV2; clone size: few; D gene: NA
CDR3 protein: CASSPSGTYGYTF; CDR3 DNA: TGTGCCAGCTCACCAAGTGGGACCTATGGCTACACCTTC; J gene: TRBJ1-2; V gene: TRBV18; clone size: few; D gene: NA
CDR3 protein: CASSVTLGTQYF; CDR3 DNA: TGTGCCAGCAGCGTAACCTTGGGTACGCAGTATTTT; J gene: TRBJ2-3; V gene: TRBV7-3; clone size: few; D gene: NA
CDR3 protein: CASSVARNYEQYF; CDR3 DNA: TGTGCCAGCAGTGTGGCTAGGAACTACGAGCAGTACTTC; J gene: TRBJ2-7; V gene: TRBV2; clone size: NA; D gene: NA
CDR3 protein: CSVFPGRGGSYTGELFF; CDR3 DNA: TGCAGCGTCTTCCCAGGACGAGGCGGGAGTTACACCGGGGAGCTGTTTTTT; J gene: TRBJ2-2; V gene: TRBV29-1; clone size: NA; D gene: TRBD2
CDR3 protein: CSAGQGAYEQYF; CDR3 DNA: TGCAGCGCCGGACAGGGGGCATACGAGCAGTACTTC; J gene: TRBJ2-7; V gene: TRBV29-1; clone size: few; D gene: TRBD1
CDR3 protein: CASSELEGYEQYF; CDR3 DNA: TGTGCCAGCAGTGAACTAGAGGGCTACGAGCAGTACTTC; J gene: TRBJ2-7; V gene: TRBV2; clone size: NA; D gene: NA
CDR3 protein: CAGEGYNEQFF; CDR3 DNA: TGTGCAGGAGAGGGGTACAATGAGCAGTTCTTC; J gene: TRBJ2-1; V gene: TRBV30; clone size: NA; D gene: NA
CDR3 protein: CASSLEGDGKQYF; CDR3 DNA: TGTGCCAGCAGCTTAGAGGGGGACGGAAAGCAGTACTTC; J gene: TRBJ2-7; V gene: TRBV7-9; clone size: NA; D gene: NA
CDR3 protein: CASSPRDGDGYTF; CDR3 DNA: TGTGCCAGCTCACCCCGGGACGGAGATGGCTACACCTTC; J gene: TRBJ1-2; V gene: TRBV18; clone size: few; D gene: NA
CDR3 protein: CSVYRGRIETQYF; CDR3 DNA: TGCAGCGTTTACAGGGGGCGGATTGAGACCCAGTACTTC; J gene: TRBJ2-5; V gene: TRBV29-1; clone size: NA; D gene: TRBD1
CDR3 protein: CASSLGQGNTEAFF; CDR3 DNA: TGTGCCAGCTCATTGGGACAGGGGAACACTGAAGCTTTCTTT; J gene: TRBJ1-1; V gene: TRBV18; clone size: NA; D gene: TRBD1
CDR3 protein: CASRESNQPQHF; CDR3 DNA: TGTGCCAGTCGTGAGAGCAATCAGCCCCAGCATTTT; J gene: TRBJ1-5; V gene: TRBV10-3; clone size: NA; D gene: NA
CDR3 protein: CASSLGNQPQHF; CDR3 DNA: TGTGCCAGCAGCTTGGGCAATCAGCCCCAGCATTTT; J gene: TRBJ1-5; V gene: TRBV5-4; clone size: NA; D gene: NA
CDR3 protein: CSVRVGMIVFF; CDR3 DNA: TGCAGCGTGAGGGTGGGGATGATCGTTTTCTTT; J gene: TRBJ1-1; V gene: TRBV29-1; clone size: few; D gene: NA
CDR3 protein: CAWSAYRGDSYNEQFF; CDR3 DNA: TGTGCCTGGAGTGCGTACAGGGGCGACTCCTACAATGAGCAGTTCTTC; J gene: TRBJ2-1; V gene: TRBV30; clone size: few; D gene: TRBD1
CDR3 protein: CASSFSGVQETQYF; CDR3 DNA: TGTGCCAGCAGCTTTAGCGGGGTACAAGAGACCCAGTACTTC; J gene: TRBJ2-5; V gene: TRBV7-9; clone size: few; D gene: TRBD2
CDR3 protein: CSARGQLNTEAFF; CDR3 DNA: TGCAGCGCTAGGGGACAGCTGAACACTGAAGCTTTCTTT; J gene: TRBJ1-1; V gene: TRBV29-1; clone size: NA; D gene: TRBD1